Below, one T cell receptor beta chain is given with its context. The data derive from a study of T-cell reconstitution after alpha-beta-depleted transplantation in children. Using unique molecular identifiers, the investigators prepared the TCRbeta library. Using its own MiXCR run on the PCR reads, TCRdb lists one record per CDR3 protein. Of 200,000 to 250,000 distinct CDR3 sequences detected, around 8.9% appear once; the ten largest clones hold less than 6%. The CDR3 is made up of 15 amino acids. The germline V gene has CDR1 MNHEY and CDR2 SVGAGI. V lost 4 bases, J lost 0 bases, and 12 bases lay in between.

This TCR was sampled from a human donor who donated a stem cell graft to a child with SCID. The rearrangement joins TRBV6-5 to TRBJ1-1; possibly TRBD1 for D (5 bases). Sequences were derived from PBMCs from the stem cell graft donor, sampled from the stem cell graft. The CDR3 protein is CASSLSRALNTEAFF. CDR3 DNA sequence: TGTGCCAGCAGTTTATCCAGGGCCCTGAACACTGAAGCTTTCTTT.